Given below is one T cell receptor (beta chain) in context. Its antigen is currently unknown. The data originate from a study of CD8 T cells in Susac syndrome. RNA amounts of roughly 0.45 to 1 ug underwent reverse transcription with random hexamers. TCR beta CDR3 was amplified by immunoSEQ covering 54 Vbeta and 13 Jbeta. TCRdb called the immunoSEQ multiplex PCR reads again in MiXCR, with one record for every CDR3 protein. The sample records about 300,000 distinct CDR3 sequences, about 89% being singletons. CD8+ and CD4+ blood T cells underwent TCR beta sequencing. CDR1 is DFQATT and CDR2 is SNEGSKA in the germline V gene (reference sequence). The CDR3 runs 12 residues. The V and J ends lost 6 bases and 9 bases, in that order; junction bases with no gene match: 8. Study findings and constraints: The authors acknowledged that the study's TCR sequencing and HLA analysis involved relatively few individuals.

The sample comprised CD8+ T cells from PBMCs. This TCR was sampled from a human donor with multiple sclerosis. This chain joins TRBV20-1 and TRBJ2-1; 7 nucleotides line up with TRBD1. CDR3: CSATTGDFEQFF. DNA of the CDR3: TGCAGTGCCACAACAGGGGATTTTGAGCAGTTCTTC.